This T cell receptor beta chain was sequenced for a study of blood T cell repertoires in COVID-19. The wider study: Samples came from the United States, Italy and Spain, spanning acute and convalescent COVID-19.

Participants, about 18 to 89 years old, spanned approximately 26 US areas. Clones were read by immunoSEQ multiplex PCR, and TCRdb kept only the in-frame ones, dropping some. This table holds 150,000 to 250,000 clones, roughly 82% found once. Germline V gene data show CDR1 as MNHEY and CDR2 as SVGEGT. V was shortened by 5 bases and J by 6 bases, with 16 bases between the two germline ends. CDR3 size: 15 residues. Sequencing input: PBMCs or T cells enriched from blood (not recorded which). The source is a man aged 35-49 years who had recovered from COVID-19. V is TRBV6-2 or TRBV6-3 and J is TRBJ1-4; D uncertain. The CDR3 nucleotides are TGTGCCAGCAGTCCGATCACAGCTGGTTATGAAAAACTGTTTTTT. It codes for CASSPITAGYEKLFF.